The rows below give T cell receptor beta chains drawn from one sample of a study of T cell responses to AZD1222 COVID-19 vaccine. Profiled with immunoSEQ multiplex PCR; TCRdb holds only in-frame clones, not every one. Of some 120,000 clones in the sample, around 92% were seen once. The material sequenced was peripheral blood, taken on day 0 of AZD1222 vaccination. These receptors were collected from an adult in good health. CDR3s leave out the opening cysteine and the closing phenylalanine or tryptophan. Size tells how often a clone was seen (once, few, many) or the class of an expanded clone, and some rows leave it out.

V gene,J gene,clone size,CDR3 protein
TRBV5-4,TRBJ1-1,once,ASSLTGLGNTEAF
TRBV25-1,TRBJ2-5,NA,ASSEWASGQETQY
TRBV5-1,TRBJ2-3,once,ASSLTTSAADTQY
TRBV5-1,TRBJ2-7,NA,ASSLSGYQY
TRBV10-1,TRBJ2-2,NA,ASSAWSDRTTGELF
TRBV28,TRBJ2-7,NA,ASSLGQGSGYEQY
TRBV13,TRBJ1-1,NA,ASSLIRTEAF
TRBV6-5,TRBJ2-7,NA,ASSYSWAVYEQY
TRBV11-3,TRBJ2-1,few,ASSPGTGFHKGYYNEQF
TRBV7-9,TRBJ2-3,once,ANAEFIGVTDTQY
TRBV29-1,TRBJ1-1,NA,SVYGPGGTEAF
TRBV5-1,TRBJ2-1,NA,ASSSGQGAAHNEQF
TRBV27,TRBJ2-7,NA,ASSLSGQADYEQY
TRBV19,TRBJ1-1,NA,ASSNDRNTEAF
TRBV11-2,TRBJ2-3,NA,ASSLMSSTDTQY
TRBV6-5,TRBJ2-7,NA,ASSYSRGQLTYEQY
TRBV4-1,TRBJ2-7,NA,ASSQEWEGSEQY
TRBV7-2,TRBJ1-4,NA,ASSLYSLTATNEKLF
TRBV6-4,TRBJ2-1,few,ASSENSGSGYNEQF
TRBV6-4,TRBJ2-2,few,ASSDTIAGVVELF
TRBV19,TRBJ2-7,NA,ASSPGVLEQY
TRBV28,TRBJ1-4,NA,ASSPDRGWTNEKLF
TRBV11-3,TRBJ2-4,once,ASSPRAGGPLAKNIQY
TRBV27,TRBJ2-1,NA,ASRRLTSGTYNEQF
TRBV18,TRBJ2-2,NA,ASSPLNTGELF
TRBV6-5,TRBJ2-2,NA,ASSYSTVANTGELF
TRBV9,TRBJ2-6,NA,ASSARQGALGANVLT
TRBV4-3,TRBJ2-7,few,ASSQDVQGVSYEQY
TRBV7-9,TRBJ2-1,NA,ASSLGRISYNEQF
TRBV5-4,TRBJ2-1,once,ASSLSAGQGFSYNEQF
TRBV18,TRBJ2-2,NA,ASSRSRGLAGARSGELF
TRBV27,TRBJ2-7,NA,ASSPGLSYEQY
TRBV10-3,TRBJ1-2,NA,AISDSSRYGYT
TRBV5-4,TRBJ2-5,NA,ASSKGREETQY
TRBV27,TRBJ1-2,NA,ASSPGTGEGYT
TRBV30,TRBJ2-3,few,AWSVGPWGALAGGLQDTQY
TRBV27,TRBJ2-7,NA,ASSLIPTYEQY
TRBV28,TRBJ2-7,NA,ASSFNIRLAVSYEQY
TRBV29-1,TRBJ1-1,NA,SVVFLIFMNTEAF
TRBV9,TRBJ1-2,NA,ASSATRAGYGYT
TRBV27,TRBJ2-5,NA,ASSPSGLAGALMGETQY
TRBV11-2,TRBJ2-1,NA,ASSLSSPNEQF
TRBV28,TRBJ2-1,once,ASSLYRGGPYNEQF
TRBV29-1,TRBJ2-1,NA,SVRDDNEQF
TRBV7-9,TRBJ2-7,NA,ASSFLGQANEQY
TRBV19,TRBJ1-5,NA,ASSDQDNQPQH
TRBV6-1,TRBJ1-1,NA,ASSEEVNTEAF
TRBV24-1,TRBJ2-2,NA,ATSDQLRNSGTGELF
TRBV28,TRBJ1-6,NA,ASSFGGAQYNSPLH
TRBV28,TRBJ1-3,NA,ASSSRISGNTIY
TRBV4-2,TRBJ2-7,once,ASSQAGTGAYEQY
TRBV27,TRBJ2-2,NA,ASSSITGTGAEKGTGELF
TRBV24-1,TRBJ1-1,NA,ATSEAGTRDTEAF